This T cell receptor beta chain was captured in a study of blood T cell repertoires in COVID-19. Allocation to cohorts depended on clinical history reported by the participants. Recovered Cohort 3 donors showed two negative PCRs, clearance, or symptom resolution. CDR1 is KGHSH and CDR2 is LQKENI in the germline V gene. V shed 4 bases, J shed 1 base, and the junction held 3 bases outside the gene matches. The CDR3 has 14 amino acids. The data were produced by immunoSEQ multiplex PCR, yet TCRdb's version contains in-frame clones alone and is incomplete. The table shows 390,000 or so clones, with approximately 92% occurring only once.

The sequenced material came from PBMCs or T cells enriched from blood (not recorded which). The TCR originated in a young man who had recovered from COVID-19. V usage is TRBV18 and J usage is TRBJ2-5; TRBD1 agrees at 7 bases. The CDR3 protein is CASSRTGPQETQYF. The CDR3 nucleotides are TGTGCCAGCTCACGGACAGGCCCCCAAGAGACCCAGTACTTC.